This T cell receptor beta chain was captured by sequencing in a study of blood T cell repertoires in COVID-19. The table came from immunoSEQ multiplex PCR; TCRdb's copy has only in-frame clones and leaves some out. The table includes 150,000 to 200,000 clones, just under 80% detected once. After removal of 4 bases from V and 0 bases from J, the junction contained 6 bases not matched to a gene. The length of the CDR3 is 15 residues. CDR1 is KGHSH and CDR2 is LQKENI in the germline V gene. The clonotype originates from a woman over 75 with acute or convalescent COVID-19. The sequencing sample was made of peripheral blood. The gene calls are TRBV18 and TRBJ2-7; 7 nucleotides agree with TRBD1. The DNA for the CDR3 is TGTGCCAGCTCACAAGACAGGGACAGCTCCTACGAGCAGTACTTC. This sequence encodes CASSQDRDSSYEQYF.